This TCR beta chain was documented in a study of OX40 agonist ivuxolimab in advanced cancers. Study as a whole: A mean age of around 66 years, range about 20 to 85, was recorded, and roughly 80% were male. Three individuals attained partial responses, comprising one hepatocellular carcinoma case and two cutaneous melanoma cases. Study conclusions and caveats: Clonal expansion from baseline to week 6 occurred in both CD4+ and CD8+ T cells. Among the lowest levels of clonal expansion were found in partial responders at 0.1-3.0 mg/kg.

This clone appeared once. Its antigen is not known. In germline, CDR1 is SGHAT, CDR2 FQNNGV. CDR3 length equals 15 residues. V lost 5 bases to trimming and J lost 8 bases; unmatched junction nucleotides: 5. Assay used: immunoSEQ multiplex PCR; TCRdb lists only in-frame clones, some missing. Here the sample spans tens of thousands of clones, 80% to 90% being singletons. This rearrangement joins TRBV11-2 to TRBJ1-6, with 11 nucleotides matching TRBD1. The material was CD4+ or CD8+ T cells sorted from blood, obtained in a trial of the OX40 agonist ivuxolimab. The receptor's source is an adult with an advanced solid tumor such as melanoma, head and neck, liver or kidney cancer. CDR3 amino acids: CASSGLGQGDSPLHF. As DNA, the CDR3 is TGTGCCAGCAGCGGATTGGGACAGGGGGATTCACCCCTCCACTTT.